Listed below are T cell receptor beta chains from one sample, sequenced in a study of memory CD4+ T cells and cytomegalovirus serostatus. Clones were read by immunoSEQ multiplex PCR, and TCRdb kept only the in-frame ones, dropping some. The sample lists approximately 92,000 clones, about 80% seen once, with less than 4.5% in the top ten. The sample taken for sequencing was memory CD4+ T cells from blood. Source of these receptors: an adult in good health and CMV-seropositive. Each CDR3 is given with its conserved first and last residue. The order of the fields is CDR3 DNA, CDR3 protein, V gene, clone size, D gene, J gene. D genes are given only for firm matches. Expanded clones are given a class, and other clones once, few, many or no size at all.

TGTGCCAGCAGCAAGGGACTTCCGGAGGCATCCCACGAGCAGTACTTC	CASSKGLPEASHEQYF	TRBV5-4	once	NA	TRBJ2-7
TGTGCCAGCAGCTATAAGGGTGGTAACTACAATGAGCAGTTCTTC	CASSYKGGNYNEQFF	TRBV5-6	NA	NA	TRBJ2-1
TGCGCCAGCAACAGGGGGCCGACCTATGGCTACACCTTC	CASNRGPTYGYTF	TRBV5-1	few	TRBD1	TRBJ1-2
TGTGCCAGCTCCTCTGGCACAGGACAGCCCCAGCATTTT	CASSSGTGQPQHF	TRBV28	NA	NA	TRBJ1-5
TGTGCCAGCAGCTTAGATCGGGCGGGGCACGGAAACACCATATATTTT	CASSLDRAGHGNTIYF	TRBV11-2	NA	NA	TRBJ1-3
TGTGCCAGCAGCTTAGCGTATGGAGGGCTAGTATACGAGCAGTACTTC	CASSLAYGGLVYEQYF	TRBV7-8	NA	NA	TRBJ2-7
TGTGCCATCAGAGTATCCGTCCACAATGAGCAGTTCTTC	CAIRVSVHNEQFF	TRBV10-3	NA	NA	TRBJ2-1
TGCGCCAGCAGTCGGGACAGGATCCTCAACTATGGCTACACCTTC	CASSRDRILNYGYTF	TRBV4-3	NA	TRBD1	TRBJ1-2
TGCAGCGTTGATAAACGGTATGAGGGAGGGCCGAATTCCTACGAGCAGTACTTC	CSVDKRYEGGPNSYEQYF	TRBV29-1	NA	TRBD2	TRBJ2-7
TGTGCCACCGCTTCCCCGGGAACAGGGGGAATCTACGAGCAGTACTTC	CATASPGTGGIYEQYF	TRBV28	NA	TRBD1	TRBJ2-7
TGTGCCAGCAGTTCTTCCGGGACAGGAACCTACGAGCAGTACTTC	CASSSSGTGTYEQYF	TRBV28	NA	TRBD1	TRBJ2-7
TGCGCCAGCAGTGAGTCCCTCCAGCGGTCCTACGAGCAGTACTTC	CASSESLQRSYEQYF	TRBV10-2	NA	NA	TRBJ2-7
TGTGCCAGCAGAAAAGGACTAGCGGGAGTCGGCGAGCAGTACTTC	CASRKGLAGVGEQYF	TRBV7-2	NA	TRBD2	TRBJ2-7
TGTGCCAGTAGTATGAGACTTACGAACCCGCGAGGCACCGGGGAGCTGTTTTTT	CASSMRLTNPRGTGELFF	TRBV19	few	NA	TRBJ2-2
TGTGCCAGCAGCTTCCGGGCCTCTGGAAACACCATATATTTT	CASSFRASGNTIYF	TRBV5-8	NA	NA	TRBJ1-3
TGTGCCAGCAGCTTCAGACAACTCCGGGAGACCCAGTACTTC	CASSFRQLRETQYF	TRBV7-2	once	NA	TRBJ2-5
TGTGCCAGCAGCTTGGGCGGCGAGGGTGGAGAGACCCAGTACTTC	CASSLGGEGGETQYF	TRBV5-4	NA	NA	TRBJ2-5
TGTGCCAGCAGCGTAGATCACAGCGCGTACTATGGCTACACCTTC	CASSVDHSAYYGYTF	TRBV9	NA	NA	TRBJ1-2
TGTGCCAGCAGTATACAGGGCCCCCAAGAGACCCAGTACTTC	CASSIQGPQETQYF	TRBV2	NA	NA	TRBJ2-5
TGTGCCAGCAGCTTAGATCCAGGGGGGAACGAAAAACTGTTTTTT	CASSLDPGGNEKLFF	TRBV11-3	NA	TRBD1	TRBJ1-4
TGTGCCAGCTCACAATCGAATGTCAGGGGAACTGGCTACACCTTC	CASSQSNVRGTGYTF	TRBV18	NA	NA	TRBJ1-2
TGTGCCTGGAGTGTAGACGTTAATGAAAAACTGTTTTTT	CAWSVDVNEKLFF	TRBV30	NA	NA	TRBJ1-4
TGTGCCAGCAGCAAGCAATCGAACACTGAAGCTTTCTTT	CASSKQSNTEAFF	TRBV7-3	NA	NA	TRBJ1-1
TGTGCCAGTAGTACACAGGGTTTTAGCACAGATACGCAGTATTTT	CASSTQGFSTDTQYF	TRBV19	NA	NA	TRBJ2-3
TGTGCCATCGCGTTCGCGTCCGGCGGCTATGGCTACACCTTC	CAIAFASGGYGYTF	TRBV10-3	NA	NA	TRBJ1-2
TGTGCCAGCAGTGCTTATAGCGGGGCCGCCTACAATGAGCAGTTCTTC	CASSAYSGAAYNEQFF	TRBV6-1	NA	TRBD2	TRBJ2-1
TGTGCCAGCAGTCCACTTTACTACGAGCAGTACTTC	CASSPLYYEQYF	TRBV28	NA	NA	TRBJ2-7
TGTGCCAGCAGCTCCCAGGAACTTAACTCTTCACCCCTCCACTTT	CASSSQELNSSPLHF	TRBV5-4	NA	NA	TRBJ1-6
TGCAGCGTCCAACAGGGTGGGACCTACGAGCAGTACTTC	CSVQQGGTYEQYF	TRBV29-1	NA	NA	TRBJ2-7